Described below is a single T cell receptor (beta chain) sequence and its context. The CDR3 is 14 residues long. V dropped 6 bases and J dropped 8 bases, with 14 bases sitting between them. CDR1 is MGHRA and CDR2 is YSYEKL in the germline V gene. This entry belongs to a study of blood T cell repertoires in COVID-19. Turning to the study itself: Sample material is recorded as cDNA or gDNA derived from T cells, B-cell-depleted T cells, or PBMCs.

Per the original methods: By means of reference gene primer amplification, nucleated cell counts were estimated. Sequencing used immunoSEQ multiplex PCR; TCRdb keeps in-frame clones, though not all of them. V and J calls and clone size are given by that table; D and trimming were obtained from the DNA. Of more than 250,000 clones in the sample, 70% to 90% were seen once. Seattle-derived patients entered the study during active infection and were followed longitudinally. The receptor was isolated from a woman aged 50 to 60 with COVID-19, enrolled during active disease. The chain uses TRBV4-1 and TRBJ1-6; a possible D gene is TRBD1 (6 bases). Material: peripheral blood. CDR3 in DNA: TGCGCCAGCAGTACAACAGGGTATGATTCACCCCTCCACTTT. As protein: CASSTTGYDSPLHF.